One sample yielded the 17 T cell receptor beta chains listed below, sequenced in a study of T cell changes during pregnancy in multiple sclerosis. Generated by immunoSEQ multiplex PCR, the TCRdb table keeps only in-frame clones and is missing some. In the table there are 15,000 to 20,000 clones, approximately 81% of which are singletons. This material consisted of CD8+ T cells from peripheral blood mononuclear cells, taken after pregnancy. These receptors were collected from a female donor with multiple sclerosis, enrolled in a pregnancy study.

This rearrangement joins TRBV5-1 to TRBJ2-7; a possible D gene is TRBD2 (5 bases). V was clipped by 4 bases and J by 3 bases, with 14 bases between them. Germline CDR1 reads SGHRS; CDR2 reads YFSETQ. The CDR3 is 14 amino acids. The CDR3 protein is CASSPAGEYYEQYF. The CDR3 bases are TGCGCCAGCAGCCCAGCCGGGGAATACTACGAGCAGTACTTC. Filled out from reference TRBV5-1 and TRBJ2-7, the complete variable domain reads KAGVTQTPRYLIKTRGQQVTLSCSPISGHRSVSWYQQTPGQGLQFLFEYFSETQRNKGNFPGRFSGRQFSNSRSEMNVSTLELGDSALYLCASSPAGEYYEQYFGPGTRLTVT.

This clone has just one count. Here the CDR3 reads CASSAGQTDTQYF. CDR3 coding DNA: TGTGCCAGCTCAGCGGGACAGACAGATACGCAGTATTTT. The gene calls are TRBV18 and TRBJ2-3; D might be TRBD1 (7 bases). This CDR3 has 13 amino acids. Trimming removed 5 bases from V and 3 bases from J, with 9 bases in between. The germline V gene has CDR1 KGHSH and CDR2 LQKENI.

CDR3 amino acids: CASSFGGAEAFF. The CDR3 nucleotides read TGTGCCAGCAGCTTCGGGGGGGCTGAAGCTTTCTTT. The chain combines TRBV7-3 with TRBJ1-1, with a possible D match to TRBD1 (5 bases). The germline CDR1 and CDR2 sequences are SGHTA and FQGTGA. This CDR3 is built from 12 residues. The ends were cut back, 3 bases at V and 6 bases at J, with 8 bases in the middle. Variable domain in full (rest from reference TRBV7-3 and TRBJ1-1): GAGVSQTPSNKVTEKGKYVELRCDPISGHTALYWYRQSLGQGPEFLIYFQGTGAADDSGLPNDRFFAVRPEGSVSTLKIQRTERGDSAVYLCASSFGGAEAFFGQGTRLTVV.

This clone was seen only a few times. The chain links TRBV25-1 to TRBJ1-1; no reliable D call. Per germline, CDR1 MGHDK and CDR2 SYGVNS. The CDR3 spans 13 residues. The germline V and J ends were trimmed by 3 bases and 1 base, with 6 bases remaining between them. Here the CDR3 DNA reads TGTGCCAGCAGTGAGAGTGCGAACACTGAAGCTTTCTTT. Translating gives CASSESANTEAFF. Filled out from reference TRBV25-1 and TRBJ1-1, the complete variable domain reads EADIYQTPRYLVIGTGKKITLECSQTMGHDKMYWYQQDPGMELHLIHYSYGVNSTEKGDLSSESTVSRIRTEHFPLTLESARPSHTSQYLCASSESANTEAFFGQGTRLTVV.

The chain has TRBV4-3 and TRBJ1-1; D uncertain. CDR1 is LGHNA, CDR2 YSLEER, per germline. The CDR3 sequence is 16 residues long. V lost 0 bases and J lost 1, with 12 bases in between. The CDR3 coding sequence is TGCGCCAGCAGCCAAGACCCCGGGAAGGGGAACACTGAAGCTTTCTTT. Translated: CASSQDPGKGNTEAFF.

This clone was found once. This chain connects TRBV4-1 to TRBJ2-7; the D gene is possibly TRBD2 (6 bases). V gave up 2 bases and J gave up 5 bases, with 13 bases separating them. This CDR3 contains 14 residues. Germline loops: CDR1 MGHRA, CDR2 YSYEKL. CDR3 in amino acids: CASSQLEGRNEQYF. The DNA for the CDR3 is TGCGCCAGCAGCCAACTCGAGGGGAGGAACGAGCAGTACTTC.

The V gene is TRBV28, the J gene TRBJ2-3; 8 nucleotides agree with TRBD1. The CDR3 consists of 14 residues. CDR1 and CDR2 (germline): MDHEN, SYDVKM. Unmatched junction bases numbered 4, after V lost 4 bases and J lost 4 bases. CDR3 nucleotides: TGTGCCAGCAGTTCCCGGGACAGGCCAGATACGCAGTATTTT. It is translated as CASSSRDRPDTQYF.

The chain carries TRBV4-3 and TRBJ1-2; 8 bases are shared with TRBD1. The CDR3 extends over 15 amino acids. Trimming cost V 0 bases and J 3 bases; bases outside gene matches: 3. CDR1 and CDR2 from the germline V gene are LGHNA and YSLEER. CDR3 in DNA: TGCGCCAGCAGCCAAGATACGGGACAGGACTATGGCTACACCTTC. As protein: CASSQDTGQDYGYTF.

This chain joins TRBV7-3 and TRBJ2-1; TRBD1 matches at 7 bases. Germline V CDR1 and CDR2: SGHTA, FQGTGA. CDR3 length: 13 amino acids. V trimming: 5 bases; J trimming: 5 bases; junction bases outside the gene matches: 3. The CDR3 is CASSLGTDNEQFF. The CDR3 nucleotides are TGTGCCAGCAGCCTTGGGACAGACAATGAGCAGTTCTTC. The whole variable domain, filled in from reference TRBV7-3 and TRBJ2-1, reads GAGVSQTPSNKVTEKGKYVELRCDPISGHTALYWYRQSLGQGPEFLIYFQGTGAADDSGLPNDRFFAVRPEGSVSTLKIQRTERGDSAVYLCASSLGTDNEQFFGPGTRLTVL.

The rearrangement uses TRBV5-6 and TRBJ2-7, with TRBD1 as a possible D gene (6 bases). Looked up from germline, CDR1 is SGHDT and CDR2 is YYEEEE. CDR3 length equals 14 residues. Trimming pared 0 bases from V and 3 bases from J, leaving 10 bases between. The CDR3 sequence is CASSLGGRSYEQYF. The CDR3 DNA sequence: TGTGCCAGCAGCTTGGGGGGGCGAAGCTACGAGCAGTACTTC.

This clone appeared once. This chain connects TRBV7-2 to TRBJ2-1; D remains unclear. V was shortened by 0 bases and J by 0 bases, with 12 bases between the two germline ends. CDR3 length: 17 residues. The germline gives CDR1 SGHTA, CDR2 FQGNSA. This CDR3 reads CASSLALALSSYNEQFF. The CDR3 nucleotides read TGTGCCAGCAGCTTAGCCCTCGCTTTGAGCTCCTACAATGAGCAGTTCTTC.

The V call is TRBV13, the J call TRBJ1-4, with D maybe TRBD1 (5 bases). Deletions cut 1 base from V and 8 bases from J, with 11 bases between. CDR1 is PRHDT and CDR2 is FYEKMQ in the germline V gene (reference sequence). The CDR3 is 14 amino acids. This chain's CDR3 is CASSLEGSGEKLFF. CDR3 in DNA: TGTGCCAGCAGCTTAGAGGGGTCCGGAGAAAAACTGTTTTTT.

The chain links TRBV15 to TRBJ1-5; D not certain. This CDR3 region has 15 residues. Germline V gene sequence: CDR1 LNHNV, CDR2 YYDKDF (reference sequence). The ends were cut back, 3 bases at V and 2 bases at J, with 11 bases in the middle. CDR3 in amino acids: CATSSIGGGNQPQHF. In DNA, the CDR3 is TGTGCCACCAGCAGTATAGGAGGTGGCAATCAGCCCCAGCATTTT. The full variable domain, completed using reference TRBV15 and TRBJ1-5, is DAMVIQNPRYQVTQFGKPVTLSCSQTLNHNVMYWYQQKSSQAPKLLFHYYDKDFNNEADTPDNFQSRRPNTSFCFLDIRSPGLGDTAMYLCATSSIGGGNQPQHFGDGTRLSIL.

The chain recombines TRBV2 with TRBJ1-5; TRBD1 is a possible D gene (5 bases). With 3 bases removed from V and 0 bases from J, the gap between germline ends came to 9 bases. There are 15 residues in the CDR3. CDR1 and CDR2 from the germline V gene are SNHLY and FYNNEI. CDR3 region: CASSETGDSNQPQHF. In nucleotides, the CDR3 is TGTGCCAGCAGTGAGACGGGGGATAGCAATCAGCCCCAGCATTTT.

This chain uses TRBV7-8 with TRBJ2-1, with unresolved D. In germline, CDR1 is SGHVS, CDR2 FQNEAQ. V shed 1 base and J shed 5 bases, with 3 bases lying between them. The CDR3 length is 12 residues. The CDR3 DNA follows: TGTGCCAGCAGCTTAGTTAACAATGAGCAGTTCTTC. It specifies CASSLVNNEQFF.

This chain joins TRBV7-2 and TRBJ2-3, with 13 bases identical to TRBD2. The CDR3 contains 15 residues. CDR1 is SGHTA, CDR2 FQGNSA, per germline. The J segment lost 10 bases and the V segment lost 4 bases, leaving 8 bases of the junction unmatched. The CDR3 reads CASSSSGLAGDPQYF. In DNA form, the CDR3 reads TGTGCCAGCAGCTCATCAGGACTAGCGGGGGACCCGCAGTATTTT.

The DNA of the CDR3 is TGTGCCAGCAGCTCCCGGGGACAACTAACGGGGGAGCTGTTTTTT. Its protein product is CASSSRGQLTGELFF. This chain uses TRBV5-4 with TRBJ2-2, with D maybe TRBD1 (6 bases). The CDR3 has 15 amino acids. Trimming removed 3 bases from V and 8 bases from J, with 17 bases in between. Germline V lookup: CDR1 SGHNT, CDR2 YYREEE (reference sequence).